This T cell receptor beta chain emerged from a study of beta chain features in type 1 diabetes. Whole-study findings and limits: Whether TCRB rearrangement is influenced by HLA type went unresolved here.

The whole isolated RNA underwent reverse transcription, so sequencing captured expressed TCRB transcripts. Generated by immunoSEQ multiplex PCR, the TCRdb table keeps only in-frame clones and is missing some. The table has just over 450,000 clones, approximately 28% seen once; the top ten hold more than 0.055%. In regard to this clone: Its antigen is not known.

Germline CDR1 reads SGHTA; CDR2 reads FQGNSA. There are 15 residues in the CDR3. Trimming at V came to 4 bases and at J to 2 bases, leaving 5 bases not matched to a gene. The source is a man aged 18 to 29 in good health. The chain links TRBV7-2 to TRBJ2-3; 8 bases align to TRBD2. Sequencing used naive CD4+ T cells from blood. CDR3 loop: CASSYTSGHTDTQYF. As DNA, the CDR3 is TGTGCCAGCAGCTATACTAGCGGCCACACAGATACGCAGTATTTT.